Shown below are 24 T cell receptor beta chains from a single sample sequenced in a study of blood T cells in healthy people across ages. A J-beta primer mix and a sample-barcoded 5' primer were used in a second PCR of about 7 to 12 cycles. A single record per CDR3 protein comes from TCRdb applying MiXCR to the 5' RACE reads. In the table there are about 680,000 distinct CDR3 sequences, roughly 49% of which are singletons. Source material: blood. These receptors originate from a woman in her sixties or seventies in good health.

The chain uses TRBV6-5 and TRBJ2-7, with D perhaps given as TRBD1 or TRBD2 (5 bases each). V was shortened by 6 bases and J by 2 bases, with 20 bases between the two germline ends. The CDR3 is 16 residues long. Germline CDR1 is MNHEY and CDR2 is SVGAGI. The CDR3 spells CASSPTSGTPTYEQYF. CDR3 bases: TGTGCCAGCAGCCCAACCTCCGGGACGCCTACCTACGAGCAGTACTTC.

The J gene is TRBJ2-1, the V gene TRBV29-1; 13 bases fit TRBD2. The CDR3 sequence is 17 residues long. The trim removed 7 bases at V and 4 bases at J, leaving 13 bases unmatched. The germline V gene encodes CDR1 SQVTM and CDR2 ANQGSEA. The CDR3 protein is CSGERTSGSRAYNEQFF. CDR3 DNA: TGCAGCGGCGAACGGACTAGCGGGAGTAGGGCTTACAATGAGCAGTTCTTC.

The rearrangement uses TRBV2 and TRBJ1-2; weak D call: TRBD1 (5 bases). The ends were cut back, 8 bases at V and 10 bases at J, with 11 bases in the middle. Germline loops: CDR1 SNHLY, CDR2 FYNNEI. The CDR3 has 10 residues. The CDR3 is CASRRQTYTF. CDR3 DNA: TGTGCCAGCCGCAGACAGACCTACACCTTC. The full variable domain, rest sourced from reference TRBV2 and TRBJ1-2, is EPEVTQTPSHQVTQMGQEVILRCVPISNHLYFYWYRQILGQKVEFLVSFYNNEISEKSEIFDDQFSVERPDGSNFTLKIRSTKLEDSAMYFCASRRQTYTFGSGTRLTVV.

V usage is TRBV2 and J usage is TRBJ2-3; no clear D. Trimming removed 8 bases at V and 3 bases at J, with 12 bases between. CDR3 size: 13 residues. Germline loops: CDR1 SNHLY, CDR2 FYNNEI. The CDR3 DNA is TGTGCCAGCGGGCTGGGCGGTACAGATACGCAGTATTTT. Protein: CASGLGGTDTQYF.

This clonotype was recorded a few times. The genes are TRBV9 and TRBJ2-5; D is unresolved. Between the trimmed V and J ends, which lost 0 bases and 6 bases, there was a span of 9 bases. CDR1 and CDR2 (germline): SGDLS, YYNGEE. The CDR3 has 13 residues. The CDR3 is CASSVAERQTQYF. The DNA of the CDR3 is TGTGCCAGCAGCGTAGCGGAGAGGCAGACCCAGTACTTC.

The V gene is TRBV7-8, the J gene TRBJ1-2, with a weak D call TRBD1 (5 bases). Trimming shortened V by 1 base and J by 1 base, and 13 bases separated the two germline ends. The CDR3 extends over 16 amino acids. Germline V gene lookup returns CDR1 SGHVS and CDR2 FQNEAQ. DNA of the CDR3: TGTGCCAGCAGCTTAGTCGGCGGGGGGTATAACTATGGCTACACCTTC. This translates into CASSLVGGGYNYGYTF.

The V call is TRBV20-1, the J call TRBJ2-5, with D maybe TRBD1 (6 bases). CDR1 and CDR2 (germline): DFQATT, SNEGSKA (reference sequence). CDR3 length: 15 residues. Trimming cost V 3 bases and J 5 bases, with 19 bases left between them. The CDR3 sequence: CSARLEAGDLETQYF. The CDR3 DNA reads TGCAGTGCTAGGTTGGAGGCAGGGGATTTGGAGACCCAGTACTTC.

This chain uses TRBV3-1 with TRBJ2-1; a weak D match, TRBD2 (6 bases). In germline, CDR1 is LGHDT, CDR2 YNNKEL (reference sequence). The CDR3 runs to 13 residues. The V gene lost 2 bases and the J gene lost 9 bases, with 11 bases spanning the gap. The CDR3 sequence is CASSQFRGSEQFF. The DNA of the CDR3 is TGTGCCAGCAGCCAATTCCGGGGGAGTGAGCAGTTCTTC.

J is TRBJ2-3 and V is TRBV6-5, with no clear D. Germline CDR1 reads MNHEY; CDR2 reads SVGAGI. The V and J ends lost 6 bases and 8 bases respectively, with 15 bases between them. The length of the CDR3 is 13 residues. The CDR3 region is CASRPTLAGTQYF. CDR3 coding DNA: TGTGCCAGCAGACCCACTTTAGCTGGTACGCAGTATTTT.

Only one count was recorded for this clonotype. The chain combines TRBV6-5 with TRBJ1-2, with D hard to call. CDR3 size: 12 residues. Germline CDR1 and CDR2: MNHEY and SVGAGI. Trimming stripped 6 bases from V and 5 bases from J, with 10 bases between. CDR3 protein: CASRIRGYGYTF. In DNA form, the CDR3 reads TGTGCCAGCAGAATTCGAGGGTATGGCTACACCTTC.

Remarks on this clonotype: The junction differs from germline at one of its ends, possibly a read error. This chain uses TRBV28 with TRBJ1-5, with 8 bases that match TRBD1. Looked up from germline, CDR1 is MDHEN and CDR2 is SYDVKM. The CDR3 loop spans 17 amino acids. CDR3 nucleotides: TGTGCCCGCAGCTTTTACTATATCCGGGACAGGAATCAGCCCCAGCATTTT. It specifies CARSFYYIRDRNQPQHF.

The gene calls are TRBV12-3 or TRBV12-4 and TRBJ2-1; 12 nucleotides align to TRBD2. The CDR3 is 15 residues long. V lost 5 bases, J lost 7 bases, and 6 bases stayed unmatched. CDR3 DNA sequence: TGTGCCAGCAGTGCTAGCGGGAGGGCCCCGAATGAGCAGTTCTTC. Translation: CASSASGRAPNEQFF.

The CDR3 region is CASSPGTAADTQYF. DNA of the CDR3: TGTGCCAGCTCACCAGGGACAGCCGCAGATACGCAGTATTTT. The chain couples TRBV18 to TRBJ2-3; 7 bases align to TRBD1. Germline-derived CDR1 and CDR2 are KGHSH and LQKENI. The J segment lost 4 bases and the V segment lost 2 bases, leaving 3 bases of the junction unmatched. CDR3 size: 14 residues.

The V call is TRBV12-3 or TRBV12-4, the J call TRBJ2-2, with 12 bases fitting TRBD2. V shed 7 bases, J shed 5 bases, and the junction held 5 bases outside the gene matches. The CDR3 length is 15 residues. As DNA, the CDR3 is TGTGCCAGCAACCGACTAGCGGGAGTTACCGGGGAGCTGTTTTTT. Residues: CASNRLAGVTGELFF.

This clonotype was observed many times. The chain employs TRBV4-3 and TRBJ2-7; TRBD1 matches at 9 bases. This CDR3 comprises 15 residues. Germline CDR1 is LGHNA and CDR2 is YSLEER. V dropped 3 bases and J dropped 5; count of bases not matched to a gene: 8. CDR3 region: CASSQGWTGVNEQYF. As DNA, the CDR3 is TGCGCCAGCAGCCAGGGCTGGACAGGGGTCAACGAGCAGTACTTC.

This clonotype was found a few times. The V and J genes are TRBV4-3 and TRBJ2-7; D is possibly TRBD1 or TRBD2 (5 bases each). CDR1 and CDR2 from the germline V gene are LGHNA and YSLEER. The CDR3 is 15 amino acids. The germline V and J ends were trimmed by 3 bases and 2 bases, with 14 bases remaining between them. The CDR3 DNA follows: TGCGCCAGCAGCCATGGGACGGCAGACACCTACGAGCAGTACTTC. Residues: CASSHGTADTYEQYF.

Points on this clonotype: This sequence may be a read error, since a much larger clone differs from it by one base. The CDR3 region is CASSFGEGPEAQYF. In DNA form, the CDR3 reads TGTGCCAGCAGCTTTGGGGAGGGCCCAGAGGCCCAGTACTTC. The genes are TRBV7-8 and TRBJ2-5, with TRBD2 matching 7 bases. There are 14 residues in the CDR3. The germline V gene has CDR1 SGHVS and CDR2 FQNEAQ.

The V and J genes are TRBV20-1 and TRBJ2-7; D is uncertain. CDR3 size: 12 residues. Trimming left V 3 bases short and J 5 bases short, with 11 bases between. CDR1 is DFQATT and CDR2 is SNEGSKA in the germline V gene (reference sequence). The CDR3 bases are TGCAGTGCTAGGAGGAGTAGCCACGAGCAGTACTTC. The encoded protein is CSARRSSHEQYF.

This clonotype was seen more than once but under ten times. This rearrangement joins TRBV7-2 to TRBJ2-7; 11 bases are shared with TRBD2. The junction had 8 bases not matched to a gene; V was cut back by 5 bases and J by 5 bases. Germline V gene sequence: CDR1 SGHTA, CDR2 FQGNSA. CDR3 length: 15 amino acids. This CDR3 reads CASSPPGLAAHEQYF. The CDR3 region has the DNA TGTGCCAGCAGCCCTCCGGGACTAGCGGCCCACGAGCAGTACTTC. Drawing the rest from reference TRBV7-2 and TRBJ2-7, the complete variable domain is GAGVSQSPSNKVTEKGKDVELRCDPISGHTALYWYRQSLGQGLEFLIYFQGNSAPDKSGLPSDRFSAERTGGSVSTLTIQRTQQEDSAVYLCASSPPGLAAHEQYFGPGTRLTVT.

This clonotype was counted between two and nine times. The chain uses TRBV7-2 and TRBJ1-1; 7 nucleotides line up with TRBD1. CDR1 is SGHTA and CDR2 is FQGNSA in the germline V gene. This CDR3 comprises 14 residues. The V segment lost 6 bases and the J segment 5 bases; nucleotides outside the gene matches: 9. Written as DNA, the CDR3 is TGTGCCAGCAGAGGGCCAGGGGGGTGGACTGAAGCTTTCTTT. This codes for CASRGPGGWTEAFF.

The chain employs TRBV27 and TRBJ1-5; D is perhaps TRBD1 (6 bases). V dropped 5 bases and J dropped 3 bases, with 14 bases sitting between them. Germline CDR1 reads MNHEY; CDR2 reads SMNVEV (reference sequence). The CDR3 has 15 amino acids. The CDR3 sequence is CASSVTGRNNQPQHF. CDR3 nucleotide sequence: TGTGCCAGCAGTGTTACAGGGAGGAACAATCAGCCCCAGCATTTT.

The chain is built from TRBV6-1 and TRBJ2-2, with TRBD2 identical over 10 bases. Trimming cost V 6 bases and J 7 bases; bases outside gene matches: 2. CDR3 size: 13 residues. In germline, CDR1 is MNHNS, CDR2 SASEGT. The CDR3 is CASRTSGVGELFF. CDR3 in DNA: TGTGCCAGCAGAACTAGCGGGGTCGGGGAGCTGTTTTTT.

The J gene is TRBJ1-2, the V gene TRBV27; D ambiguous. Trimming shortened V by 1 base and J by 5 bases, and 11 bases separated the two germline ends. CDR1 and CDR2 from the germline V gene are MNHEY and SMNVEV (reference sequence). The CDR3 loop spans 14 amino acids. CDR3 sequence: CASSLWSSGYGYTF. CDR3 in DNA: TGTGCCAGCAGTTTATGGTCATCCGGGTATGGCTACACCTTC.

CDR3 region: CASSLFTGDTQYF. In nucleotides, the CDR3 is TGTGCCAGCAGTTTGTTCACGGGAGATACGCAGTATTTT. This chain joins TRBV28 and TRBJ2-3, with D hard to call. Trimming took 3 bases from V and 5 from J, leaving 9 bases between them. The CDR3 extends over 13 amino acids. CDR1 and CDR2 from the germline V gene are MDHEN and SYDVKM.